These 9 T cell receptor beta chains were all obtained from the same sample, sequenced in a study of cytomegalovirus exposure and HLA in healthy donors. PCR involved 60 Vbeta and 13 Jbeta primers. The repertoire was sequenced with immunoSEQ multiplex PCR; TCRdb's copy has only in-frame clones and lacks some. Found here are some 110,000 clones, 82% of them singletons; the top ten hold under 2%. The source material was PBMCs. These receptors came from a man aged 50 to 60 in good health and CMV-seronegative.

This chain links TRBV19 with TRBJ2-1, with a weak D call TRBD2 (5 bases). The germline gives CDR1 LNHDA, CDR2 SQIVND (reference sequence). This CDR3 has 14 amino acids. Trimming left V 7 bases short and J 7 bases short, with 17 bases between. The CDR3 is CASIDGVRKNEQFF. As DNA, the CDR3 is TGTGCCAGTATAGACGGGGTTAGGAAAAATGAGCAGTTCTTC.

V and J are TRBV5-1 and TRBJ2-2; possible D gene TRBD2, 6 bases. CDR3 length equals 17 residues. CDR1 SGHRS and CDR2 YFSETQ come from the germline V gene. V was clipped by 4 bases and J by 1 base, with 17 bases between them. The CDR3 bases are TGCGCCAGCAGCCGGGAGATCTATAGCATGAACACCGGGGAGCTGTTTTTT. It codes for CASSREIYSMNTGELFF.

This clone was found a few times. The chain uses TRBV18 and TRBJ2-1, with 15 bases fitting TRBD2. Germline CDR1 KGHSH, CDR2 LQKENI. CDR3 length: 16 amino acids. With V trimmed by 5 bases and J by 7 bases, 6 bases remained unmatched. The CDR3 loop is CASSRTSGGASNEQFF. CDR3 in DNA: TGTGCCAGCTCAAGGACTAGCGGGGGGGCCAGTAATGAGCAGTTCTTC.

The chain is built from TRBV7-2 and TRBJ2-5; the match to TRBD2 covers 8 bases. Near its end, the DNA agrees better with TRBJ2-7, so the J call may be wrong. CDR3 length: 17 residues. Germline loops: CDR1 SGHTA, CDR2 FQGNSA. CDR3 nucleotide sequence: TGTGCCAGCAGCTTAGCGAGGGTCGAGCGGGGGCTAAACGAGCAGTACTTC. Encoded protein: CASSLARVERGLNEQYF.

The rearrangement joins TRBV27 to TRBJ2-1; no clear D gene. V lost 5 bases and J lost 0, with 8 bases in between. The CDR3 sequence is 14 residues long. Per germline, CDR1 MNHEY and CDR2 SMNVEV (reference sequence). CDR3 coding DNA: TGTGCCAGCAGTCTAAAGAGCTCCTACAATGAGCAGTTCTTC. As protein: CASSLKSSYNEQFF.

J is TRBJ2-5 and V is TRBV27, with 10 positions matching TRBD1. Germline V lookup: CDR1 MNHEY, CDR2 SMNVEV (reference sequence). Trimming removed 5 bases from V and 5 bases from J; junction bases left unmatched: 5. CDR3 length equals 14 residues. For the CDR3, the DNA is TGTGCCAGCAGTGACAGGGGGCCAATGGAGACCCAGTACTTC. Amino acids: CASSDRGPMETQYF.

J is TRBJ1-1 and V is TRBV27; D remains unclear. The CDR3 length is 14 residues. Trimming left V 0 bases short and J 4 bases short, with 9 bases between. Germline V CDR1 and CDR2: MNHEY, SMNVEV (reference sequence). CDR3 protein: CASSLSGESTEAFF. The CDR3 region has the DNA TGTGCCAGCAGTTTATCTGGGGAGAGCACTGAAGCTTTCTTT.

This clone was detected only once. The chain couples TRBV2 to TRBJ1-3; D not resolved. The CDR3 has 13 amino acids. Deletions cut 1 base from V and 4 bases from J, with 5 bases between. Germline CDR1 reads SNHLY; CDR2 reads FYNNEI. The CDR3 sequence: CASSEGRGNTIYF. The CDR3 DNA is TGTGCCAGCAGTGAAGGTCGGGGAAACACCATATATTTT.

The rearrangement uses TRBV19 and TRBJ2-2; TRBD2 aligns across 8 bases. The CDR3 is made up of 17 amino acids. J was trimmed by 4 bases and V by 3 bases; bases with no gene match: 10. Germline loops: CDR1 LNHDA, CDR2 SQIVND (reference sequence). This chain's CDR3 is CASSMGSGTRGTGELFF. In nucleotides, the CDR3 is TGTGCCAGTAGTATGGGTAGCGGGACCAGGGGCACCGGGGAGCTGTTTTTT.